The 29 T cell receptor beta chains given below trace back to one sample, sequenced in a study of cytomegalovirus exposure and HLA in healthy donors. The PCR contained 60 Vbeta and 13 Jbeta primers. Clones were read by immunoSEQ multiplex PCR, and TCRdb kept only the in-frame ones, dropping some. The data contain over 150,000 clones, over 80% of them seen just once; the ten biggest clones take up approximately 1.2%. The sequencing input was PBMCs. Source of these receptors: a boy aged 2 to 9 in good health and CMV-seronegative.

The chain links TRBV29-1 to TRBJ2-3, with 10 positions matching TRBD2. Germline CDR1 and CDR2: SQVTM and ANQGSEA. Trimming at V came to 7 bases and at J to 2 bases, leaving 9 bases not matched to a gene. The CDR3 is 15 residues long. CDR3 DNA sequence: TGCAGCGCTGGAGGGACTAGCGACAACACAGATACGCAGTATTTT. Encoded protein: CSAGGTSDNTDTQYF.

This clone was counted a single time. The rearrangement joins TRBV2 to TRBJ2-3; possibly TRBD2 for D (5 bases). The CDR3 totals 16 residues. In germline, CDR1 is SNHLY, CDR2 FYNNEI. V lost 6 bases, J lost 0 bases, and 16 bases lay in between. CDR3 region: CASRGIGVTSTDTQYF. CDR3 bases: TGTGCCAGCAGGGGCATCGGGGTAACTAGCACAGATACGCAGTATTTT.

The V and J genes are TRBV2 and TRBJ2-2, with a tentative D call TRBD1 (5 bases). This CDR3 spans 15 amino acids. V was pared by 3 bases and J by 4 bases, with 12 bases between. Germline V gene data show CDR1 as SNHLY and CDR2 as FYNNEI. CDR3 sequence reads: CASSDPRAVTGELFF. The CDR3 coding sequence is TGTGCCAGCAGTGATCCCAGGGCTGTCACCGGGGAGCTGTTTTTT.

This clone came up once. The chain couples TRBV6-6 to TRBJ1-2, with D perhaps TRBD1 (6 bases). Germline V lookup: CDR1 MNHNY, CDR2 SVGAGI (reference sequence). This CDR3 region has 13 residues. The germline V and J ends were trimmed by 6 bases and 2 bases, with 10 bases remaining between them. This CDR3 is CASSQDSNYGYTF. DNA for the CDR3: TGTGCCAGCAGCCAGGACAGCAACTATGGCTACACCTTC.

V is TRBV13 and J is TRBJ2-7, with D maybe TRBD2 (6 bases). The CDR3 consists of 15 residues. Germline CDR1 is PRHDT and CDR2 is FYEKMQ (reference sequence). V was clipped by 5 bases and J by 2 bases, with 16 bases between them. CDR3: CASSPAWAGTYEQYF. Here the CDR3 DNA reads TGTGCCAGCAGCCCTGCCTGGGCGGGAACCTACGAGCAGTACTTC. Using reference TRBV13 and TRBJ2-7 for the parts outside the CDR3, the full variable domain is AAGVIQSPRHLIKEKRETATLKCYPIPRHDTVYWYQQGPGQDPQFLISFYEKMQSDKGSIPDRFSAQQFSDYHSELNMSSLELGDSALYFCASSPAWAGTYEQYFGPGTRLTVT.

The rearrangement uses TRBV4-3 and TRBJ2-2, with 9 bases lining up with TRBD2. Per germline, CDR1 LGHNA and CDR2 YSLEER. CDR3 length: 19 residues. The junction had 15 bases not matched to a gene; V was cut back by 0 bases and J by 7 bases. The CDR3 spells CASSQDPPGAGGPGGELFF. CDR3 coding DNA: TGCGCCAGCAGCCAAGATCCCCCCGGGGCGGGAGGGCCTGGCGGGGAGCTGTTTTTT.

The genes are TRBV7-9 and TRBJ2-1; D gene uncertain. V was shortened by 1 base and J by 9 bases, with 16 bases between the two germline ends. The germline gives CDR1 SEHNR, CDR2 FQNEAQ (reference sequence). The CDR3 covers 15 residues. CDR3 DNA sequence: TGTGCCAGCAGCTTAGAGCGTCCCCGCGGTAGTGAGCAGTTCTTC. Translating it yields CASSLERPRGSEQFF.

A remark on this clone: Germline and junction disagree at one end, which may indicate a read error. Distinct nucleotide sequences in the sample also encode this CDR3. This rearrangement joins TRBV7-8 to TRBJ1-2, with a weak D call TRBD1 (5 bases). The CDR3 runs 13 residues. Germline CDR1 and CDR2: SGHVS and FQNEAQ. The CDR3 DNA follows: TGCGCCAGCAGCTTACGGGGGAACTATGGCTACACCTTC. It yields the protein CASSLRGNYGYTF.

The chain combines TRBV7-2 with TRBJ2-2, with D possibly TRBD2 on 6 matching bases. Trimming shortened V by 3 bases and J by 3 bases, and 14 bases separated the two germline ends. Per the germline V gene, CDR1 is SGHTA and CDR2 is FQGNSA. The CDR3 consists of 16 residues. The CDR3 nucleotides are TGTGCCAGCAGCTTGGGCGGGAAACCGGACACCGGGGAGCTGTTTTTT. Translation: CASSLGGKPDTGELFF.

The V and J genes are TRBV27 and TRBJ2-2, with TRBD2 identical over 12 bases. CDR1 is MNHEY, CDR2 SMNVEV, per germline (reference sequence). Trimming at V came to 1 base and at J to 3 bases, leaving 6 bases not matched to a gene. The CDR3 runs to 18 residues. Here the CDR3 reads CASSLFPSGRDYTGELFF. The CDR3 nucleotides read TGTGCCAGCAGTTTATTCCCTAGCGGGAGGGATTACACCGGGGAGCTGTTTTTT.

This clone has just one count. CDR3 protein: CASSTTGLGKNTEAFF. CDR3 nucleotide sequence: TGTGCCAGTAGTACCACAGGATTAGGGAAGAACACTGAAGCTTTCTTT. The chain combines TRBV19 with TRBJ1-1, with a possible D match to TRBD1 (5 bases). Germline V lookup: CDR1 LNHDA, CDR2 SQIVND (reference sequence). The CDR3 runs to 16 residues. Trimming stripped 4 bases from V and 1 base from J, with 16 bases between.

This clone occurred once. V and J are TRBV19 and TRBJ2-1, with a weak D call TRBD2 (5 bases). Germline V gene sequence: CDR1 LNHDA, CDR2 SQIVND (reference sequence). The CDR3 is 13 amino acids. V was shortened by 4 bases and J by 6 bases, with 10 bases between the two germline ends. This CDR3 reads CASSTPRGNEQFF. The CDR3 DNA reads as TGTGCCAGTAGTACCCCCCGGGGCAATGAGCAGTTCTTC.

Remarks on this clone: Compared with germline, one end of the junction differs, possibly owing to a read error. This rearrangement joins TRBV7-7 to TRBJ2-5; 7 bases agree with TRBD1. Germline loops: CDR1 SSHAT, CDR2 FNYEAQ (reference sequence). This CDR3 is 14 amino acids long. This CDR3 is CASSPTGVGETQYF. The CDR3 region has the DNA TGTGCTAGCAGCCCCACAGGGGTGGGGGAGACCCAGTACTTC.

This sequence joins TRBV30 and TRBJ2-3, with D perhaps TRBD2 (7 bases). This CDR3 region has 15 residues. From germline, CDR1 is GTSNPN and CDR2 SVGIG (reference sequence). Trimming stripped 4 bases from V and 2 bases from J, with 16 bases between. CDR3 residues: CAWNGGPGDTDTQYF. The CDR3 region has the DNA TGTGCCTGGAACGGGGGGCCAGGCGACACAGATACGCAGTATTTT.

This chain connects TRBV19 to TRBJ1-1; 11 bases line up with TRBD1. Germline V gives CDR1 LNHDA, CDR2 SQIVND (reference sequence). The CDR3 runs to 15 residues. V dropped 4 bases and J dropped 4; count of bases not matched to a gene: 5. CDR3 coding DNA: TGTGCCAGTAGTAAAAGGACAGGGGGCGGCACTGAAGCTTTCTTT. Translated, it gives CASSKRTGGGTEAFF.

CDR3 amino acids: CSVGGTLSWAQYF. CDR3 nucleotides: TGCAGCGTGGGGGGGACTCTTAGTTGGGCCCAGTACTTC. The chain combines TRBV29-1 with TRBJ2-5; the match to TRBD2 covers 7 bases. The CDR3 runs to 13 residues. With V trimmed by 6 bases and J by 9 bases, 13 bases remained unmatched. CDR1 SQVTM and CDR2 ANQGSEA come from the germline V gene.

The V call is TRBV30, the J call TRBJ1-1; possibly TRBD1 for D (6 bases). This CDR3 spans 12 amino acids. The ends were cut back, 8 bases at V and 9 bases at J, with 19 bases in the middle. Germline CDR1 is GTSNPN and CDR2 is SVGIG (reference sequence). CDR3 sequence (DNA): TGTGCCGTACTAACAGGGTTAACGAAAGCTTTCTTT. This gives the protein CAVLTGLTKAFF.

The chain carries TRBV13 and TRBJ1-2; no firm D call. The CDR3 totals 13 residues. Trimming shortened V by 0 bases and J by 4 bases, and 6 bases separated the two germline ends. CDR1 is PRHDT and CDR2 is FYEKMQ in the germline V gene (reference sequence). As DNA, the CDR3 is TGTGCCAGCAGCTTAGGAATCGGCTATGGCTACACCTTC. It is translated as CASSLGIGYGYTF. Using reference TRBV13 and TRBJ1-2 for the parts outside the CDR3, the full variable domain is AAGVIQSPRHLIKEKRETATLKCYPIPRHDTVYWYQQGPGQDPQFLISFYEKMQSDKGSIPDRFSAQQFSDYHSELNMSSLELGDSALYFCASSLGIGYGYTFGSGTRLTVV.

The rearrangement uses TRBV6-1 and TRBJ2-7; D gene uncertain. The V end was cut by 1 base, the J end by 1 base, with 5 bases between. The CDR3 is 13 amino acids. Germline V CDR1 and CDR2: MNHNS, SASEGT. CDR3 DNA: TGTGCCAGCAGTGAAGGAGTATCCTACGAGCAGTACTTC. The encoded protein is CASSEGVSYEQYF.

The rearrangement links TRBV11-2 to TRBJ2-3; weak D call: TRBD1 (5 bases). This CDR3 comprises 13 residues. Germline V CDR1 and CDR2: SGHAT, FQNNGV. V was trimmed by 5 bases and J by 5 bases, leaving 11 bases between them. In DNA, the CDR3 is TGTGCCAGCAGCCCGCAGGGAAGAGATACGCAGTATTTT. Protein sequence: CASSPQGRDTQYF.

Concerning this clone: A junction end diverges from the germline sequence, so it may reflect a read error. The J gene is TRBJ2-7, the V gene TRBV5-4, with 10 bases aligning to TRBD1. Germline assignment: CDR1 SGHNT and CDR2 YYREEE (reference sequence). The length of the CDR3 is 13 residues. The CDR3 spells CASSSRDRGRPHF. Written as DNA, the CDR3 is TGTGCCAGCAGCAGCCGCGACAGGGGGCGCCCCCACTTC.

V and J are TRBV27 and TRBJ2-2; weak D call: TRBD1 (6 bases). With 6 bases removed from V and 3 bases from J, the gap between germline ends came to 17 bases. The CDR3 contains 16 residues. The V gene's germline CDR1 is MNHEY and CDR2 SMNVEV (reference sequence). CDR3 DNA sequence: TGTGCCAGCAGCCAACCTAGGACAGCATACACCGGGGAGCTGTTTTTT. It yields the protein CASSQPRTAYTGELFF.

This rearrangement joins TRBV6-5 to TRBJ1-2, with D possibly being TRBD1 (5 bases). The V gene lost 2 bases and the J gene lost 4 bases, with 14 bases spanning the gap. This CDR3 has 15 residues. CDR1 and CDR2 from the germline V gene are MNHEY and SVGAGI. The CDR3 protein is CASSYGATGVYGYTF. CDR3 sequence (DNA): TGTGCCAGCAGTTACGGGGCGACGGGGGTCTATGGCTACACCTTC.

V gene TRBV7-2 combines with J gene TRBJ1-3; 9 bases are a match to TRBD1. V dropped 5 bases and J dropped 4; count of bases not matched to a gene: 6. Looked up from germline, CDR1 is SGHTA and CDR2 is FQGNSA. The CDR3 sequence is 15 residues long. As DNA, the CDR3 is TGTGCCAGCAGCCGACAGGGGGGCTCAGGAAACACCATATATTTT. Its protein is CASSRQGGSGNTIYF.

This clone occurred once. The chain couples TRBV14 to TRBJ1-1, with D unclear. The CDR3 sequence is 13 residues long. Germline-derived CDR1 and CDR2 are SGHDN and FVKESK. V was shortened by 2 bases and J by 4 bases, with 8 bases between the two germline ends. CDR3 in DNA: TGTGCCAGCAGCCAACAGGAGGGCACTGAAGCTTTCTTT. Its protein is CASSQQEGTEAFF. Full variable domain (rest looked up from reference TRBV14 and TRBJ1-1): EAGVTQFPSHSVIEKGQTVTLRCDPISGHDNLYWYRRVMGKEIKFLLHFVKESKQDESGMPNNRFLAERTGGTYSTLKVQPAELEDSGVYFCASSQQEGTEAFFGQGTRLTVV.

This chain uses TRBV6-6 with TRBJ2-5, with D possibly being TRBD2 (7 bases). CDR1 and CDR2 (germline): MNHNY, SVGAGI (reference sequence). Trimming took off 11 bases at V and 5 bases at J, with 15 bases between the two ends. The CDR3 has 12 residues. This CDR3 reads CAGGGVLETQYF. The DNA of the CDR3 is TGTGCCGGGGGGGGCGTGTTGGAGACCCAGTACTTC.

CDR3: CASSPSPGGGSYNEQFF. Written as DNA, the CDR3 is TGTGCCAGCAGCCCTTCCCCAGGGGGTGGCTCCTACAATGAGCAGTTCTTC. The chain couples TRBV7-9 to TRBJ2-1, with TRBD1 identical over 7 bases. The ends lost 5 bases at V and 0 bases at J; junction bases unmatched: 10. CDR1 and CDR2 (germline): SEHNR, FQNEAQ (reference sequence). The CDR3 is 17 amino acids.

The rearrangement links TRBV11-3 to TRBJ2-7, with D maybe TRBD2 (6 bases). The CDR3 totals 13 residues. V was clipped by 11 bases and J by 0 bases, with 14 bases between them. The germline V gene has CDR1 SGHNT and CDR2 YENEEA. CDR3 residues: CASSAGDSYEQYF. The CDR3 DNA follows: TGTGCCTCCTCAGCGGGTGACTCCTACGAGCAGTACTTC.

CDR3 coding DNA: TGTGCCAGCAGCCCCTACGGTAATTCACCCCTCCACTTT. It translates to CASSPYGNSPLHF. The gene calls are TRBV14 and TRBJ1-6; unclear D gene. CDR1 is SGHDN and CDR2 is FVKESK in the germline V gene. This CDR3 has 13 amino acids. Between the trimmed V and J ends, which lost 4 bases and 6 bases, there was a span of 7 bases.